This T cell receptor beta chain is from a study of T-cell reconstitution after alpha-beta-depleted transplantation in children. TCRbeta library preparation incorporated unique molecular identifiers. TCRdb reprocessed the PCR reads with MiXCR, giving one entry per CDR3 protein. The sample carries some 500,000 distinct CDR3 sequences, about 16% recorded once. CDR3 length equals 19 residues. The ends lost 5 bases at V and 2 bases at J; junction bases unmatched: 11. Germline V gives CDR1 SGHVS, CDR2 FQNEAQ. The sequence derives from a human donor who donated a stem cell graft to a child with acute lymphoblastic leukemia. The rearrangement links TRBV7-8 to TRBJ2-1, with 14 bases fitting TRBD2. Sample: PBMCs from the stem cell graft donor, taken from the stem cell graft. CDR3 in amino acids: CASSRTGTSGRRAYNEQFF. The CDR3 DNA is TGTGCCAGCAGCAGGACCGGGACTAGCGGGAGAAGGGCCTACAATGAGCAGTTCTTC.